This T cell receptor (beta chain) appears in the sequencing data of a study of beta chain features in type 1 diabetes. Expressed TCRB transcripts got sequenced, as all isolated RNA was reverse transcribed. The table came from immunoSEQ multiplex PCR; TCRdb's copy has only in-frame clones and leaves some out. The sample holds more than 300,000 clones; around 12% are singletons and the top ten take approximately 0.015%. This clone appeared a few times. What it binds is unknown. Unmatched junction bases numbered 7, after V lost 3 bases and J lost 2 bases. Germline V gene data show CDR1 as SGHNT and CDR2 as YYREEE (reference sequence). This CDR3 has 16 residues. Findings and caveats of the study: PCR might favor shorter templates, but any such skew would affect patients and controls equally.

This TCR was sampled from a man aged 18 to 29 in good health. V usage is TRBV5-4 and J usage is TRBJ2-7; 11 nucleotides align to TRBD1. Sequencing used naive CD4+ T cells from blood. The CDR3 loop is CASSSPGGQGAYEQYF. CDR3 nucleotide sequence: TGTGCCAGCAGCTCTCCGGGGGGACAGGGGGCCTACGAGCAGTACTTC. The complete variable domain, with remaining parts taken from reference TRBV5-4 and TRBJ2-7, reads ETGVTQSPTHLIKTRGQQVTLRCSSQSGHNTVSWYQQALGQGPQFIFQYYREEENGRGNFPPRFSGLQFPNYSSELNVNALELDDSALYLCASSSPGGQGAYEQYFGPGTRLTVT.